This TCR beta chain is drawn from a study of beta chain features in type 1 diabetes. Broader study findings: More deletions and fewer insertions at VDJ junctions were seen in type 1 diabetes patients.

With 4 bases clipped from V and 3 bases from J, the junction kept 8 bases outside the gene matches. Germline V gene data show CDR1 as PRHDT and CDR2 as FYEKMQ (reference sequence). This CDR3 comprises 17 residues. Every isolated RNA sample was fully reverse transcribed, so sequencing captured expressed TCRB transcripts. Profiled with immunoSEQ multiplex PCR; TCRdb holds only in-frame clones, not every one. The table includes hundreds of thousands of clones, roughly 15% detected once. In the case of this clone: Its matching antigen is unknown.

The collection from each donor was one heparinised blood draw averaging about 116 mL. Markers CD45RO/CCR7/CD25/CD127/CD95/CD27 served to sort CD4+ naive, central memory, regulatory and stem cell-like memory cells. Populations obtained by sorting all exceeded 95% purity. The gene calls are TRBV13 and TRBJ2-5, with 13 nucleotides matching TRBD2. The sequenced sample consisted of naive CD4+ T cells from blood. The TCR originated in a woman aged 18-29 years in good health. The CDR3 protein is CASSSGTSGIGKETQYF. CDR3 sequence (DNA): TGTGCCAGCAGCTCAGGGACTAGCGGGATCGGGAAAGAGACCCAGTACTTC.